This T cell receptor beta chain was identified in a study of long-term antiretroviral therapy in people with HIV. As for this clone: Likely a read error: the CDR3 ends without its conserved phenylalanine or tryptophan. The limits of the CDR3 on the DNA are not certain, so only TCRdb's listed CDR3 is given.

They ran version v3.0 of the immunoSEQ assay at survey level. Some clones are missing from TCRdb's copy, which holds only in-frame ones; the method was immunoSEQ multiplex PCR. The table shows 30,000 to 35,000 clones, with 70% to 80% occurring only once. Per the germline V gene, CDR1 is SGHDN and CDR2 is FVKESK. Termini included, the CDR3 measures 12 amino acids. The clonotype comes from a man aged 18 to 29 with HIV. This specimen was unsorted PBMCs, taken 1.9 years after starting antiretroviral therapy. The chain recombines TRBV14 with TRBJ1-2. CDR3 protein: CASSHGRAGFWK.